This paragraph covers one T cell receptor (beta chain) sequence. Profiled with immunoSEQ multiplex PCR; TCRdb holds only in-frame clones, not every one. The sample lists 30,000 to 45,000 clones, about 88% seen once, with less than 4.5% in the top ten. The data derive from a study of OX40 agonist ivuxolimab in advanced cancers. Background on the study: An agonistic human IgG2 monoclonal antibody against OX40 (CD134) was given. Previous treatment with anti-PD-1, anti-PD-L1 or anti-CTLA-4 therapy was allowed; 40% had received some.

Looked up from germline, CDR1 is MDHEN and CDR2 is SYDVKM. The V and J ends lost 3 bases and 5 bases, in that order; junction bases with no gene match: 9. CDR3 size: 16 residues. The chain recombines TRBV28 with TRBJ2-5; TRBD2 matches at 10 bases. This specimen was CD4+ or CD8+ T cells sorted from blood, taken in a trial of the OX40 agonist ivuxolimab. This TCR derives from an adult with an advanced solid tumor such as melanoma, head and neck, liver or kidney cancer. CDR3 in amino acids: CASSFGLAGDRETQYF. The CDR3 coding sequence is TGTGCCAGCAGTTTTGGGCTAGCGGGGGATCGGGAGACCCAGTACTTC.